The 5 T cell receptor beta chains in this list originate from one sample, sequenced in a study of cytomegalovirus exposure and HLA in healthy donors. The primer mix had 60 Vbeta and 13 Jbeta primers. Generated by immunoSEQ multiplex PCR, the TCRdb table keeps only in-frame clones and is missing some. The sample contains 75,000 to 100,000 clones, approximately 70% of which appear only once. Sequencing was performed on PBMCs. These receptor sequences come from a man aged 55 to 70 in good health and CMV-seronegative.

This clone was picked up a small number of times. V usage is TRBV30 and J usage is TRBJ1-6; D ambiguous. The germline V and J ends were trimmed by 0 bases and 8 bases, with 11 bases remaining between them. The CDR3 is 14 amino acids. Germline assignment: CDR1 GTSNPN and CDR2 SVGIG (reference sequence). The CDR3 DNA sequence: TGTGCCTGGAGTGTAGCGGGGAAGTATTCACCCCTCCACTTT. Its protein product is CAWSVAGKYSPLHF.

The chain couples TRBV2 to TRBJ1-5, with a weak D call TRBD1 (5 bases). Trimming stripped 0 bases from V and 9 bases from J, with 12 bases between. The germline CDR1 and CDR2 sequences are SNHLY and FYNNEI. This CDR3 is built from 14 residues. DNA for the CDR3: TGTGCCAGCAGTGAAGCGGCGGGGCTTTGGCCCCAGCATTTT. The encoded protein is CASSEAAGLWPQHF.

V usage is TRBV6-6 and J usage is TRBJ1-1; 8 positions match TRBD1. This CDR3 comprises 13 residues. The V gene end was trimmed by 7 bases and the J gene end by 1 base; junction bases not matched to a gene: 2. Germline CDR1 MNHNY, CDR2 SVGAGI (reference sequence). The chain's CDR3 is CASTTGGNTEAFF. As DNA, the CDR3 is TGTGCCAGCACCACAGGGGGGAACACTGAAGCTTTCTTT.

The chain employs TRBV4-1 and TRBJ1-5; 8 bases are a match to TRBD1. The length of the CDR3 is 16 residues. With V trimmed by 4 bases and J by 0 bases, 5 bases remained unmatched. The germline V gene encodes CDR1 MGHRA and CDR2 YSYEKL. This CDR3 is CASSPGQAFSNQPQHF. DNA for the CDR3: TGCGCCAGCAGCCCGGGACAGGCCTTTAGCAATCAGCCCCAGCATTTT.

The rearrangement uses TRBV29-1 and TRBJ2-6, with 10 bases aligning to TRBD1. V shed 6 bases and J 2 bases; nucleotides not matched to a gene: 4. Per germline, CDR1 SQVTM and CDR2 ANQGSEA. There are 15 residues in the CDR3. As DNA, the CDR3 is TGCAGCGTCGGGACAGGGGAGACTGGGGCCAACGTCCTGACTTTC. This encodes CSVGTGETGANVLTF. Full variable domain (outside the CDR3, taken from reference TRBV29-1 and TRBJ2-6): SAVISQKPSRDICQRGTSLTIQCQVDSQVTMMFWYRQQPGQSLTLIATANQGSEATYESGFVIDKFPISRPNLTFSTLTVSNMSPEDSSIYLCSVGTGETGANVLTFGAGSRLTVL.